Detailed here is one T cell receptor beta chain. Its specific antigen is unknown. Base qualities were left out, and no much larger clone turns up one base away. Based on the germline V gene, the CDR1 and CDR2 sequences are SGHRS and YFSETQ. V sheds 4 bases and J sheds 5 bases, leaving 12 bases between their ends. The cysteine opens and the phenylalanine closes a CDR3 of 13 amino acids. This entry keeps only the CDR3 DNA: 39 bases, framed from base 1. Whole blood was collected in K2EDTA tubes by collaborating institutions according to the institutions' own protocols. For TCRbeta analysis, collaborator samples were shipped as frozen whole blood, as isolated PBMCs, or as DNA extracted from either sample type. The immunoSEQ Assay, a bias-controlled multiplex PCR, was used to amplify TCRbeta CDR3 regions from genomic DNA. The paper's data handling went like this. The number of nucleated cells in each sample was estimated by amplification of reference gene primers within the assay. Sequence reads were collapsed and filtered to measure the absolute abundance of every unique TCRbeta CDR3 rearrangement. For each sample, productive Simpson clonality was calculated as the square root of Simpson's diversity index over productive rearrangements. The clones in this table, taken by TCRdb from immuneACCESS, are in-frame only. Not every clone is retained; where verified, under half of the shortfall comes from an unresolved V gene, and the cause of the rest is unknown. The D gene and trimming were derived from the DNA, and the V and J assignments and clone size from that table. In all, the sample holds approximately 100,000 clones, and about four fifths of those were seen once. About 4.8% of the sample comes from the top ten.

The sample is drawn from a study of blood T cell repertoires in COVID-19 (dated by TCRdb to the early 2020s). Some background on the complete study: Samples covering the acute and convalescent phases of COVID-19 were provided by collaborators in the United States, Italy and Spain. The prospective study material was composed of cDNA or gDNA derived from T cells, B-cell-depleted T cells, or PBMCs. The dataset comprised deeply sampled blood TCRbeta repertoires from subjects exposed to, actively infected with, or recovered from COVID-19. The repertoires were made available in a free public database intended to serve as a resource for research on the immune response to SARS-CoV-2. Samples were obtained from the ongoing ImmuneRACE study (first 160 participants) and from 1,000 to 1,500 subjects provided by 6 global collaborators. The sample metadata nearly always contained a de-identified subject ID, COVID-19 status, age in years and sex. Where HLA class I and class II types were available, the types were taken from metadata supplied by the sample provider, not from assay-based typing. Study-level results and caveats: Clinical and demographic metadata were provided uncurated, with the amount varying by source and participant.

Sequencing was performed on peripheral blood. The chain was built from TRBV5-1 and TRBJ1-1; a weak D assignment points to TRBD1 (5 bases agree). The clonotype comes from a man in his 60s with acute or convalescent COVID-19. In nucleotides, the sequence is TGCGCCAGCAGCCTCCGGGACTCAACTGAAGCTTTCTTT. This encodes CASSLRDSTEAFF. This CDR3, with the reference TRBV5-1 and TRBJ1-1 proteins standing in past its ends, gives the full variable domain KAGVTQTPRYLIKTRGQQVTLSCSPISGHRSVSWYQQTPGQGLQFLFEYFSETQRNKGNFPGRFSGRQFSNSRSEMNVSTLELGDSALYLCASSLRDSTEAFFGQGTRLTVV.